Sequencing of this T cell receptor beta chain was carried out in a study of T cells after yellow fever vaccination. The V end was cut by 0 bases, the J end by 4 bases, with 20 bases between. The CDR3 contains 17 residues. Germline V lookup: CDR1 SGHRS, CDR2 YFSETQ. As for this clonotype: The antigen is unknown.

Study-wide results and caveats: Weaker, the secondary response had a peak occurring faster, on day 5 versus 15.

Synthesis of TCR cDNA relied on 5'RACE template switching, which attached a universal primer site and UMIs. MiXCR was run by TCRdb on the 5' RACE reads, yielding one entry per CDR3 protein. This table has hundreds of thousands of distinct CDR3 sequences, roughly 13% appearing once. This specimen was PBMCs, taken on the day of the yellow fever booster vaccination. The J gene is TRBJ2-7, the V gene TRBV5-1, with D tentatively TRBD1 (6 bases). The clonotype comes from a man aged 25 to 40 who received the YFV17D yellow fever vaccine. The CDR3 reads CASSLGVDSLPVYEQYF. In DNA form, the CDR3 reads TGCGCCAGCAGCTTGGGAGTGGACAGCCTCCCTGTTTACGAGCAGTACTTC. Full variable domain (missing parts from reference TRBV5-1 and TRBJ2-7): KAGVTQTPRYLIKTRGQQVTLSCSPISGHRSVSWYQQTPGQGLQFLFEYFSETQRNKGNFPGRFSGRQFSNSRSEMNVSTLELGDSALYLCASSLGVDSLPVYEQYFGPGTRLTVT.